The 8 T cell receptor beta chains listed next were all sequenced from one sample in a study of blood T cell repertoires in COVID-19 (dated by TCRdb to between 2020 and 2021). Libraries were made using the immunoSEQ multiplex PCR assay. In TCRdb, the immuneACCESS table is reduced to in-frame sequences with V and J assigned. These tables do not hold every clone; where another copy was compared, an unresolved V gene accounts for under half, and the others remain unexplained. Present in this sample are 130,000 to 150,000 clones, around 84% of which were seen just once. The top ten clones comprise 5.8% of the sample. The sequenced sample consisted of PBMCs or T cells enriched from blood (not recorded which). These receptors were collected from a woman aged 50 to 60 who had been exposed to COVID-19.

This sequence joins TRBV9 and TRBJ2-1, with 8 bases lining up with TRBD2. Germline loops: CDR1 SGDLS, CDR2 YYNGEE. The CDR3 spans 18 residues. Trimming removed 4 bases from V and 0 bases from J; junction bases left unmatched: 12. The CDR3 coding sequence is TGTGCCAGCAGCCTGGACTCTAGCGGGTCCAGCTCCTACAATGAGCAGTTCTTC. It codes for CASSLDSSGSSSYNEQFF.

The chain's CDR3 is CASSMPTGEGMNTEAFF. CDR3 coding DNA: TGTGCCAGTAGTATGCCGACCGGGGAGGGGATGAACACTGAAGCTTTCTTT. The V and J genes are TRBV19 and TRBJ1-1; a possible D gene is TRBD1 (5 bases). Germline V gene sequence: CDR1 LNHDA, CDR2 SQIVND (reference sequence). This CDR3 is 17 amino acids long. Deletions cut 3 bases from V and 0 bases from J, with 17 bases between. Combining the CDR3 with reference TRBV19 and TRBJ1-1 gives the whole variable domain DGGITQSPKYLFRKEGQNVTLSCEQNLNHDAMYWYRQDPGQGLRLIYYSQIVNDFQKGDIAEGYSVSREKKESFPLTVTSAQKNPTAFYLCASSMPTGEGMNTEAFFGQGTRLTVV.

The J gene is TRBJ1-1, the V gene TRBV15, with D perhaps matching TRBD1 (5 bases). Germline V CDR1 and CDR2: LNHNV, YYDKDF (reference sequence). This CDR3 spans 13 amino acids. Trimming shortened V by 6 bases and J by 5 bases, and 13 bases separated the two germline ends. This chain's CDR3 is CATSSMGGTEAFF. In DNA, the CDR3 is TGTGCCACCAGTTCCATGGGGGGAACTGAAGCTTTCTTT. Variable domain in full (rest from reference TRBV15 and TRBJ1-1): DAMVIQNPRYQVTQFGKPVTLSCSQTLNHNVMYWYQQKSSQAPKLLFHYYDKDFNNEADTPDNFQSRRPNTSFCFLDIRSPGLGDTAMYLCATSSMGGTEAFFGQGTRLTVV.

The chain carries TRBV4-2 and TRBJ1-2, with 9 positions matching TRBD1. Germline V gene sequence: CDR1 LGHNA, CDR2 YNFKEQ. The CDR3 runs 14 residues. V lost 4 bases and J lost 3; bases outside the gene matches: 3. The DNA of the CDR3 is TGTGCCAGCAGCCCCACAGGGGGCGACTATGGCTACACCTTC. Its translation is CASSPTGGDYGYTF.

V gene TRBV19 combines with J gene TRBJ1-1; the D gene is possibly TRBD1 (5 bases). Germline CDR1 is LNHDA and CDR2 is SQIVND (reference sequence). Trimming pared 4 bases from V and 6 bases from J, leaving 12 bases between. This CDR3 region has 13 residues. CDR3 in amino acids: CASSKFRGSEAFF. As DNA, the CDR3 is TGTGCCAGTAGTAAATTCCGGGGGTCTGAAGCTTTCTTT.

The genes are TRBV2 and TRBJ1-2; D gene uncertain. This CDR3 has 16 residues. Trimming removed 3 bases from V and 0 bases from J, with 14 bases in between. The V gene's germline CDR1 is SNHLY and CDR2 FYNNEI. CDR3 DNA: TGTGCCAGCAGTGAGGTACCACATTCCGCTAACTATGGCTACACCTTC. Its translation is CASSEVPHSANYGYTF.

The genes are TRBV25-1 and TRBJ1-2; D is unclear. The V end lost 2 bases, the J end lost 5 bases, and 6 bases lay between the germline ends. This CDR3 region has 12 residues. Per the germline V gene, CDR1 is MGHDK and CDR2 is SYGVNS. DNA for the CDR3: TGTGCCAGCAGTGAACCAACATATGGCTACACCTTC. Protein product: CASSEPTYGYTF.

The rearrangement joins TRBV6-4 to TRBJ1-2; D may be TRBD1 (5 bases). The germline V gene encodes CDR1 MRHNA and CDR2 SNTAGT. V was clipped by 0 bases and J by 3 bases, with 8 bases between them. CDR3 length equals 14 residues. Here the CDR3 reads CASSDSTGYYGYTF. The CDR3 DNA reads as TGTGCCAGCAGTGACTCCACAGGATACTATGGCTACACCTTC.